This TCR beta chain was sequenced for a study of T cell repertoires in cytomegalovirus infection. Study overall: It was recently identified HLA-C-restricted and well-studied HLA-B-restricted CMV epitopes that the study used. CMV infection plus the matching HLA type was flagged by public TCR beta signatures.

Whole-study results and caveats: Within the response measured ex vivo, HLA-C-restricted CMV-specific TCR beta clonotypes were dominant. The cumulative frequency of public TCR beta families distinguished individuals who carried CMV together with the relevant HLA.

MiXCR was run by TCRdb on the reads, yielding one entry per CDR3 protein. This sample has under 850,000 distinct CDR3 sequences; 30% to 35% occur once, and the top ten carry roughly 18%. The CDR3 totals 14 residues. Germline V gives CDR1 MDHEN, CDR2 SYDVKM. Trimming cost V 10 bases and J 5 bases, with 15 bases left between them. The sample holds one count of this clonotype. No antigen is known for it. The sample consisted of cultured PBMCs, taken from culture after CMV antigen stimulation. The gene calls are TRBV28 and TRBJ1-6; no clear D gene. This clonotype was sampled from a human donor in good health (CMV status not recorded). Some clones in this sample may be carry-over from other donors' samples. CDR3 region: CAITSPGHNSPLHF. The CDR3 nucleotides read TGTGCCATCACGTCCCCGGGCCATAATTCACCCCTCCACTTT.